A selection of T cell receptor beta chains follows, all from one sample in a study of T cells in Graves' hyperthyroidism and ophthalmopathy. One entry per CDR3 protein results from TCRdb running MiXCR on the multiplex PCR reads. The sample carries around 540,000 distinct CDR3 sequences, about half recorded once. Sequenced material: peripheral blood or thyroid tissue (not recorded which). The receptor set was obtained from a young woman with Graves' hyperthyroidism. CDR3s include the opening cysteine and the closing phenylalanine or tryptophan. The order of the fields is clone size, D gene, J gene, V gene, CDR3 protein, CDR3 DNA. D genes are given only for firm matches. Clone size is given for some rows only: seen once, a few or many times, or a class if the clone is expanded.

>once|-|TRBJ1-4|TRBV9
CASSLTFDGNEKLFF
TGTGCCAGCAGCCTCACCTTCGACGGTAATGAAAAACTGTTTTTT
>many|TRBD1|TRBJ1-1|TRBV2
CASSGQGKTEAFF
TGTGCCAGCAGTGGACAGGGGAAAACTGAAGCTTTCTTT
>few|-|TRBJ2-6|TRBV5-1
CASSYNPSGANVLTF
TGCGCCAGCAGCTATAATCCCTCTGGGGCCAACGTCCTGACTTTC
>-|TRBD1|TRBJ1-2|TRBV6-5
CASSITGGHYGYTF
TGTGCCAGCAGTATCACAGGGGGCCACTATGGCTACACCTTC
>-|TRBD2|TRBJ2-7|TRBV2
CASSATGGPYEQYF
TGTGCCAGCAGTGCCACGGGAGGGCCCTACGAGCAGTACTTC
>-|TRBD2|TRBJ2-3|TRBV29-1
CSAGSGSGTTSTDTQYF
TGCAGCGCCGGGAGTGGGAGCGGGACGACTAGCACAGATACGCAGTATTTT
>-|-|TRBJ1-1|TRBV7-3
CASSLMEGSEAFF
TGTGCCAGCAGCTTAATGGAGGGATCTGAAGCTTTCTTT
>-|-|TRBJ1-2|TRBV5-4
CASTLGGNGYTF
TGTGCCAGCACCCTGGGGGGGAATGGCTACACCTTC
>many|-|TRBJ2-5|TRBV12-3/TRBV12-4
CASSWGRGQETQYF
TGTGCCAGCAGTTGGGGGAGGGGACAGGAGACCCAGTACTTC
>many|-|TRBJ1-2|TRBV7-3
CASSLTGQMHGYTF
TGTGCCAGCAGCTTAACCGGACAGATGCATGGCTACACCTTC
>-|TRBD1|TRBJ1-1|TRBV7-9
CASSVLHGTGGATEAFF
TGTGCCAGTAGTGTCCTGCATGGGACAGGGGGCGCAACTGAAGCTTTCTTT
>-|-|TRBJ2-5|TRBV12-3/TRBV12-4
CASSFLDVIQETQYF
TGTGCCAGCAGTTTCTTGGACGTGATCCAAGAGACCCAGTACTTC
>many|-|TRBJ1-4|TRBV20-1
CSARGWPTNEKLFF
TGCAGTGCTAGAGGGTGGCCAACTAATGAAAAACTGTTTTTT
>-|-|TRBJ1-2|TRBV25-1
CASRESWGKGYTF
TGTGCCAGCAGGGAATCTTGGGGGAAAGGCTACACCTTC
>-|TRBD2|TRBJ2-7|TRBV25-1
CASSPGLAGGRGYEQYF
TGTGCCAGCAGCCCTGGACTAGCGGGAGGTCGGGGGTACGAGCAGTACTTC
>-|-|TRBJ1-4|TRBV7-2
CASRAGPNEKLFF
TGTGCCAGCAGAGCGGGACCCAATGAAAAACTGTTTTTT
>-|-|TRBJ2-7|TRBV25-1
CASSARDPAGQTDYEQYF
TGTGCCAGCAGTGCTAGAGACCCCGCGGGACAGACTGACTACGAGCAGTACTTC
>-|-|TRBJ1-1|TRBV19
CASSFRRTANTEAFF
TGTGCCAGTAGTTTTAGACGGACAGCCAACACTGAAGCTTTCTTT
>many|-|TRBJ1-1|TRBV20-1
CSARDPGMNTEAFF
TGCAGTGCTAGAGATCCGGGCATGAACACTGAAGCTTTCTTT
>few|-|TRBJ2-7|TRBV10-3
CAISDSQGTPQGQYF
TGTGCCATCAGTGATTCCCAAGGGACACCCCAGGGGCAGTACTTC
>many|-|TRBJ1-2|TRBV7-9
CASSPATGLYGYTF
TGTGCCAGCAGCCCGGCTACAGGGCTCTATGGCTACACCTTC
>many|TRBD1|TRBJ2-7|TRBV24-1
CATSDSLDRGYEQYF
TGTGCCACCAGTGATTCACTGGACAGGGGCTACGAGCAGTACTTC
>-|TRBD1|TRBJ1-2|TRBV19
CASSIVGDSNYGYTF
TGTGCCAGTAGTATAGTGGGGGACAGTAACTATGGCTACACCTTC
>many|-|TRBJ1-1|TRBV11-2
CASSYDVDTEAFF
TGTGCCAGCAGTTACGACGTGGACACTGAAGCTTTCTTT
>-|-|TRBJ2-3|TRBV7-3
CASSARPTDTQYF
TGTGCCAGCAGCGCGAGACCCACAGATACGCAGTATTTT
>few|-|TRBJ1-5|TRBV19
CASSNFAVYNQPQHF
TGTGCCAGTAGTAATTTCGCGGTGTACAATCAGCCCCAGCATTTT
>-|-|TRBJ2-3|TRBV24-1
CATSVSASTDTQYF
TGTGCCACCAGTGTATCTGCGAGCACAGATACGCAGTATTTT
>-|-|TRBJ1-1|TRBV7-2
CASSVAPRLVRTEAFF
TGTGCCAGCAGCGTTGCCCCTCGACTGGTACGGACTGAAGCTTTCTTT
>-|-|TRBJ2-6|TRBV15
CATSSGAQGPDSGANVLTF
TGTGCCACCAGCAGTGGGGCGCAGGGCCCTGACTCTGGGGCCAACGTCCTGACTTTC